This T cell receptor (beta chain) came from a study of cytomegalovirus exposure and HLA in healthy donors. This PCR relied on a set of 60 Vbeta primers and 13 Jbeta primers. Libraries were prepared by immunoSEQ multiplex PCR; TCRdb keeps only in-frame clonotypes and omits some of them. Found here are roughly 100,000 clones, approximately 77% of them singletons; the top ten hold 8.5% to 10%. Study-wide findings and caveats: Most likely, a cluster of highly shared sequence variants arose as a sequencing artifact.

Notes on this clone: Its specificity is unknown.

The source material was PBMCs. This TCR derives from a male donor in good health and CMV-seropositive.

For the CDR3, the DNA is TGCGCCAGCAGCCAAGATAGGGGCTCTGAAGCTTTCTTT. It encodes CASSQDRGSEAFF. The chain joins TRBV4-3 to TRBJ1-1; D is perhaps TRBD1 (5 bases). The V end lost 0 bases, the J end lost 6 bases, and 8 bases lay between the germline ends. The length of the CDR3 is 13 residues. Looked up from germline, CDR1 is LGHNA and CDR2 is YSLEER.